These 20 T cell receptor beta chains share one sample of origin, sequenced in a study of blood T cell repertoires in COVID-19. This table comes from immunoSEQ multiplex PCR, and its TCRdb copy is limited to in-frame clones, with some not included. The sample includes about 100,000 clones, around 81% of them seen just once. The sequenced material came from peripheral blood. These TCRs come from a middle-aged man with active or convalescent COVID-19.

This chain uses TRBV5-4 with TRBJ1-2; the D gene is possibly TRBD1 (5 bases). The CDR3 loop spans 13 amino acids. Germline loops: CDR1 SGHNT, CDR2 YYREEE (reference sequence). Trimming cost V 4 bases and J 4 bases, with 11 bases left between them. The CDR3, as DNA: TGTGCCAGCAGCCCGGGGGGGACCTATGGCTACACCTTC. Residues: CASSPGGTYGYTF.

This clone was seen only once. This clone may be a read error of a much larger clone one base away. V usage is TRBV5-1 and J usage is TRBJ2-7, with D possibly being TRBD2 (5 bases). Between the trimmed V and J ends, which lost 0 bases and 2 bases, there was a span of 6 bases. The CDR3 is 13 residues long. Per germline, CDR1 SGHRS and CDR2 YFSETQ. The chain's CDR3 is CASSLAGTYEQYF. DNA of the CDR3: TGCGCCAGCAGCTTGGCCGGGACCTACGAGCAGTACTTC. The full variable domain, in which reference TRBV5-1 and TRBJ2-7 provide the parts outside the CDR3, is KAGVTQTPRYLIKTRGQQVTLSCSPISGHRSVSWYQQTPGQGLQFLFEYFSETQRNKGNFPGRFSGRQFSNSRSEMNVSTLELGDSALYLCASSLAGTYEQYFGPGTRLTVT.

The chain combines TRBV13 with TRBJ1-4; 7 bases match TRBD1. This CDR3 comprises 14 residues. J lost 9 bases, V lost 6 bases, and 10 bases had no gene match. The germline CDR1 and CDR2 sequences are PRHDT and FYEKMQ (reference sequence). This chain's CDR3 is CASRSQGEQKKLFF. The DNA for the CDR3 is TGTGCCAGCAGATCCCAGGGGGAACAAAAAAAACTGTTTTTT.

This CDR3 is CATSDARDLNQPQHF. The CDR3 coding sequence is TGTGCCACCAGTGATGCGCGGGACCTAAATCAGCCCCAGCATTTT. The V call is TRBV24-1, the J call TRBJ1-5; maybe TRBD1 (5 bases). This CDR3 has 15 residues. Between the trimmed V and J ends, which lost 3 bases and 4 bases, there was a span of 12 bases. Germline CDR1 is KGHDR and CDR2 is SFDVKD.

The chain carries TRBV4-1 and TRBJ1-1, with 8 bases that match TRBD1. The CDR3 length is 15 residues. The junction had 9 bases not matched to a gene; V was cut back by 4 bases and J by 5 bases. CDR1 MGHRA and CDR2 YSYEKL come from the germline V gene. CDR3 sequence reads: CASSPAGGRRTEAFF. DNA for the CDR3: TGCGCCAGCAGCCCTGCAGGGGGCAGGAGGACTGAAGCTTTCTTT.

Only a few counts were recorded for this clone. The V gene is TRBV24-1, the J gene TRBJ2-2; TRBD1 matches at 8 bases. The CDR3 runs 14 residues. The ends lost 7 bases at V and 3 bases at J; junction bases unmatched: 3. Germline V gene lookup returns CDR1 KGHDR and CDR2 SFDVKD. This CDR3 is CATRADRDTGELFF. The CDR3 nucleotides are TGTGCCACCAGAGCGGACAGGGACACCGGGGAGCTGTTTTTT.

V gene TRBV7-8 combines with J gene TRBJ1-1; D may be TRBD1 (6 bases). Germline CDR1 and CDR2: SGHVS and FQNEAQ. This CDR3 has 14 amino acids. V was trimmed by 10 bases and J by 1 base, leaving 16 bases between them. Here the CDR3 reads CATTGGRGNTEAFF. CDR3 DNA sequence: TGTGCCACCACGGGGGGCAGGGGGAACACTGAAGCTTTCTTT.

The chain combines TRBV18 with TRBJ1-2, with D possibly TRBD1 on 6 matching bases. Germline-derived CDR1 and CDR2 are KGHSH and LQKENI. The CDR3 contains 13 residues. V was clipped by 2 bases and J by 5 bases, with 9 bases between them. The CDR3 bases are TGTGCCAGCTCACCAGAGGGGGTTTATGGCTACACCTTC. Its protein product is CASSPEGVYGYTF.

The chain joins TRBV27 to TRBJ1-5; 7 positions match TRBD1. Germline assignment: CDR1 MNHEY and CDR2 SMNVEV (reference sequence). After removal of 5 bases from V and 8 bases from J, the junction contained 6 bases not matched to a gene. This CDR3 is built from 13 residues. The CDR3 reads CASSDRVGEPQHF. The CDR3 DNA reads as TGTGCCAGCAGTGACAGGGTCGGGGAGCCCCAGCATTTT.

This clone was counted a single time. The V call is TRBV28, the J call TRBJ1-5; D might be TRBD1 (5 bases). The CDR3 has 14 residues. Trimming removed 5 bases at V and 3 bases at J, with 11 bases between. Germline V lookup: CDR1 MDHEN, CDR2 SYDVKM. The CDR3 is CASSPTGSNQPQHF. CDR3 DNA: TGTGCCAGCAGTCCAACAGGTTCCAATCAGCCCCAGCATTTT.

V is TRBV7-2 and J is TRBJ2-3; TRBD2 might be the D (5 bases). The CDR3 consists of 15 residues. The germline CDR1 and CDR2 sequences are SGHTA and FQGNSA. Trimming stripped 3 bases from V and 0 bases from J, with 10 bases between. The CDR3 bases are TGTGCCAGCAGCTTTCTGGCGGGTAGCACAGATACGCAGTATTTT. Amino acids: CASSFLAGSTDTQYF.

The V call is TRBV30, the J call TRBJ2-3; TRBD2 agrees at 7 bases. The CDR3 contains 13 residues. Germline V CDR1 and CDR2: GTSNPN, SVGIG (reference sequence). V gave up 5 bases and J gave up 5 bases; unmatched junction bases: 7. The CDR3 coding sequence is TGTGCCTGGTCCCGAGGGACTATAGATACGCAGTATTTT. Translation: CAWSRGTIDTQYF.

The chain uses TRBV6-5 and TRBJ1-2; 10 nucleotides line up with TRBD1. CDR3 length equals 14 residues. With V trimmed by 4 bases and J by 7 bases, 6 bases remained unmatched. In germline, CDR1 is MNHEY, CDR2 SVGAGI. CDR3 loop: CASSLRGTGAGYTF. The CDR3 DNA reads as TGTGCCAGCAGTTTGCGTGGGACAGGGGCTGGCTACACCTTC.

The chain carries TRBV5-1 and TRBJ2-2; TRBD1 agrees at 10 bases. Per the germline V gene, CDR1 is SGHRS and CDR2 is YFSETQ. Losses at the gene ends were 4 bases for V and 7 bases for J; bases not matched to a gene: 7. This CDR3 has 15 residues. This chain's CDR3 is CASSGGQGVYGELFF. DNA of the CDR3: TGCGCCAGCAGCGGTGGACAGGGGGTGTACGGGGAGCTGTTTTTT.

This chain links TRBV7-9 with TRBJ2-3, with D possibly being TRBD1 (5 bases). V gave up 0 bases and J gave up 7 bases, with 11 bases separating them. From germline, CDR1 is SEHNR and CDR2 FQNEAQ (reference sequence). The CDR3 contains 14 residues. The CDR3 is CASSLARRENTQYF. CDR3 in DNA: TGTGCCAGCAGCTTAGCACGCAGGGAAAATACGCAGTATTTT.

The CDR3 spells CASGHRGSYEQYF. In nucleotides, the CDR3 is TGTGCCAGCGGGCACCGGGGATCCTACGAGCAGTACTTC. The chain carries TRBV6-5 and TRBJ2-7; maybe TRBD2 (5 bases). V was cut by 8 bases and J by 1 base, with 12 bases left in between. The CDR3 is 13 amino acids. Germline V CDR1 and CDR2: MNHEY, SVGAGI.

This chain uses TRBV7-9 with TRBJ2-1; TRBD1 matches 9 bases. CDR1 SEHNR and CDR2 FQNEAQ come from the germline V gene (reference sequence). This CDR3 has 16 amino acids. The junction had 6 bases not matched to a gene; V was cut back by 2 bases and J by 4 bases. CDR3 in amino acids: CASSLSRTGDYNEQFF. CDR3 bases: TGTGCCAGCAGCTTAAGCAGGACAGGGGATTACAATGAGCAGTTCTTC.

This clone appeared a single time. The chain's CDR3 is CASSGLAGPNNEQFF. The DNA for the CDR3 is TGTGCCAGCAGCGGACTAGCGGGACCCAACAATGAGCAGTTCTTC. The chain combines TRBV9 with TRBJ2-1; TRBD2 aligns across 11 bases. Per the germline V gene, CDR1 is SGDLS and CDR2 is YYNGEE. V shed 3 bases, J shed 5 bases, and the junction held 4 bases outside the gene matches. This CDR3 is built from 15 residues. Complete variable domain (other parts from reference TRBV9 and TRBJ2-1): DSGVTQTPKHLITATGQRVTLRCSPRSGDLSVYWYQQSLDQGLQFLIQYYNGEERAKGNILERFSAQQFPDLHSELNLSSLELGDSALYFCASSGLAGPNNEQFFGPGTRLTVL.

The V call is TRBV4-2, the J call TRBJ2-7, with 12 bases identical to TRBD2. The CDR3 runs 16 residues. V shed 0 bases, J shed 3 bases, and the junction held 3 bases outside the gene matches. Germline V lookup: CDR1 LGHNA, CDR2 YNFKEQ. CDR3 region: CASSQDPGLAGYEQYF. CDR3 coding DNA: TGTGCCAGCAGCCAAGATCCGGGACTAGCGGGCTACGAGCAGTACTTC.

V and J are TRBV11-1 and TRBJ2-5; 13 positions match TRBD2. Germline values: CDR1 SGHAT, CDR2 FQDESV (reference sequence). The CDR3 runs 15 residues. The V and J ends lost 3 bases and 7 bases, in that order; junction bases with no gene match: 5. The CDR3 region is CASSFGTSGEGTQYF. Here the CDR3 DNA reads TGTGCCAGCAGCTTTGGGACTAGCGGGGAGGGGACCCAGTACTTC. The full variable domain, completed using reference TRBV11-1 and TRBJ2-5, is EAEVAQSPRYKITEKSQAVAFWCDPISGHATLYWYRQILGQGPELLVQFQDESVVDDSQLPKDRFSAERLKGVDSTLKIQPAELGDSAMYLCASSFGTSGEGTQYFGPGTRLLVL.